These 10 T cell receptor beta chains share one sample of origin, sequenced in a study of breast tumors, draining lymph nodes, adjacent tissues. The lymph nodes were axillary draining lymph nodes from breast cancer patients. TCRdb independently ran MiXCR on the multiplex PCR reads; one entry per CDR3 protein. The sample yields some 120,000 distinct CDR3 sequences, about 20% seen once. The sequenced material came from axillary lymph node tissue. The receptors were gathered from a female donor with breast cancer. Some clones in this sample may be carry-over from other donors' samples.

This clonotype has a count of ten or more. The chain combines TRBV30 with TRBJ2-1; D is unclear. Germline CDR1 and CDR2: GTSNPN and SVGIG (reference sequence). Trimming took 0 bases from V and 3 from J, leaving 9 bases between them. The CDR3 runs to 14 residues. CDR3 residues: CAWSVPGFYNEQFF. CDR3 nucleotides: TGTGCCTGGAGTGTGCCGGGTTTCTACAATGAGCAGTTCTTC.

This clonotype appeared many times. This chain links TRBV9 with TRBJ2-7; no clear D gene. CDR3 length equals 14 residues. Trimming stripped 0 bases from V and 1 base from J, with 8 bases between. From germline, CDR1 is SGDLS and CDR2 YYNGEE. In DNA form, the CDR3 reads TGTGCCAGCAGCGTAGGTTCGGATTCCTACGAGCAGTACTTC. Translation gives CASSVGSDSYEQYF.

CDR3 in amino acids: CASNSRGGSWRLENQPQHF. In DNA, the CDR3 is TGCGCCAGCAACTCCCGGGGGGGCAGTTGGAGGTTGGAAAATCAGCCCCAGCATTTT. J is TRBJ1-5 and V is TRBV4-1; a weak D match, TRBD1 (6 bases). The CDR3 length is 19 residues. Germline values: CDR1 MGHRA, CDR2 YSYEKL. Between the trimmed V and J ends, which lost 7 bases and 4 bases, there was a span of 29 bases.

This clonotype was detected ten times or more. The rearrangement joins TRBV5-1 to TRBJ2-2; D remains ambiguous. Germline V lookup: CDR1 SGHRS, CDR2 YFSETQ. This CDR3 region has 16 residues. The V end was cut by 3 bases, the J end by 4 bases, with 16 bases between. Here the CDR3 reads CASSSQGIETTGELFF. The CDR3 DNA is TGCGCCAGCAGCTCCCAAGGGATTGAGACCACCGGGGAGCTGTTTTTT.

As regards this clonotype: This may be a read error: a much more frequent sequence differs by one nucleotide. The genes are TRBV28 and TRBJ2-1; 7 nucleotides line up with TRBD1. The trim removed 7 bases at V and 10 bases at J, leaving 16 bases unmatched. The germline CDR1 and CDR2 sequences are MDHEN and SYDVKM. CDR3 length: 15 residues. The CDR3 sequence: CASTRRGGASLEQFF. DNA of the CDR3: TGTGCCAGCACCAGAAGAGGGGGCGCTTCTCTCGAGCAGTTCTTC. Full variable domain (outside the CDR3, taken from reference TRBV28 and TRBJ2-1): DVKVTQSSRYLVKRTGEKVFLECVQDMDHENMFWYRQDPGLGLRLIYFSYDVKMKEKGDIPEGYSVSREKKERFSLILESASTNQTSMYLCASTRRGGASLEQFFGPGTRLTVL.

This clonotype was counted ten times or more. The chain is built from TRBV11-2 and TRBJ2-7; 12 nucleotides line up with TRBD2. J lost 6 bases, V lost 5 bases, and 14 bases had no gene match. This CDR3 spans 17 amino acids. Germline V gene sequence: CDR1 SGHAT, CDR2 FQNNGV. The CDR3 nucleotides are TGTGCCAGCAGCCGGCGACCGATGACTAGCGGGAGAGTCGAGCAGTACTTC. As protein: CASSRRPMTSGRVEQYF. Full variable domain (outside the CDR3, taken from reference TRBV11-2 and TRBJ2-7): EAGVAQSPRYKIIEKRQSVAFWCNPISGHATLYWYQQILGQGPKLLIQFQNNGVVDDSQLPKDRFSAERLKGVDSTLKIQPAKLEDSAVYLCASSRRPMTSGRVEQYFGPGTRLTVT.

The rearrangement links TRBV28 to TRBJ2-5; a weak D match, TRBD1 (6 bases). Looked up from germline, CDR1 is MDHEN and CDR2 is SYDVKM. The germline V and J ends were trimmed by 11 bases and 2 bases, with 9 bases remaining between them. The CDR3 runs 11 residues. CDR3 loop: CASRGQETQYF. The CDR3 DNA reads TGTGCCTCCAGGGGTCAAGAGACCCAGTACTTC.

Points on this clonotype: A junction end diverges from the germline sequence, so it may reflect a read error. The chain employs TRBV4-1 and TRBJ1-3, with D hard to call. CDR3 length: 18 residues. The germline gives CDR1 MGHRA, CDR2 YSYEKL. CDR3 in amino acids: CASGHTQVTGNSGNTIYF. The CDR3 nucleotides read TGCGCCAGCGGCCACACCCAGGTAACGGGAAACTCTGGAAATACCATATATTTT.

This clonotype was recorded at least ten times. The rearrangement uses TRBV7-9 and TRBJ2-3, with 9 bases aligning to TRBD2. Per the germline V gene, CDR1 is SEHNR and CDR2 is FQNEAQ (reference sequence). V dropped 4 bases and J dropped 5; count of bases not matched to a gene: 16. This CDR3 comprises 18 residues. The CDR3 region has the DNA TGTGCCAGCAGCTCCTTTGGGGGTAGCGGGAGTGGACGAGATACGCAGTATTTT. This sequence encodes CASSSFGGSGSGRDTQYF. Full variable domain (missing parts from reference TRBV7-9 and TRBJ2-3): DTGVSQNPRHKITKRGQNVTFRCDPISEHNRLYWYRQTLGQGPEFLTYFQNEAQLEKSRLLSDRFSAERPKGSFSTLEIQRTEQGDSAMYLCASSSFGGSGSGRDTQYFGPGTRLTVL.

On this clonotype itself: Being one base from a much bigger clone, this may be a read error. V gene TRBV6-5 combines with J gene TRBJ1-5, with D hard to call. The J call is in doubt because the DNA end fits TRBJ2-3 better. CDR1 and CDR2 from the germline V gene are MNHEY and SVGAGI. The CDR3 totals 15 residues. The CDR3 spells CASKPTGRYNQPQYF. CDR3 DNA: TGTGCCAGCAAGCCGACCGGACGTTACAATCAGCCCCAGTATTTT.